This TCR beta chain stems from a study of CD8 T cells in Susac syndrome. In germline, CDR1 is SGHRS, CDR2 YFSETQ. The ends were cut back, 1 base at V and 3 bases at J, with 13 bases in the middle. This CDR3 region has 15 residues. An amount of RNA that ranged from roughly 0.45 to 1 ug was reverse transcribed with random hexamers. Via MiXCR, TCRdb re-called the immunoSEQ multiplex PCR reads, giving one row per CDR3 protein. Of about 70,000 distinct CDR3 sequences in the sample, just over 95% were seen once. The study used treatment-naive patients who had stable or active relapsing-remitting disease as multiple sclerosis controls.

The chain recombines TRBV5-1 with TRBJ1-2, with unresolved D. The source is a human donor with multiple sclerosis. The material sequenced was CD4+ T cells from PBMCs. CDR3 loop: CASSLLGGFDYGYTF. The CDR3 nucleotides read TGCGCCAGCAGCTTGTTAGGAGGATTTGACTATGGCTACACCTTC.